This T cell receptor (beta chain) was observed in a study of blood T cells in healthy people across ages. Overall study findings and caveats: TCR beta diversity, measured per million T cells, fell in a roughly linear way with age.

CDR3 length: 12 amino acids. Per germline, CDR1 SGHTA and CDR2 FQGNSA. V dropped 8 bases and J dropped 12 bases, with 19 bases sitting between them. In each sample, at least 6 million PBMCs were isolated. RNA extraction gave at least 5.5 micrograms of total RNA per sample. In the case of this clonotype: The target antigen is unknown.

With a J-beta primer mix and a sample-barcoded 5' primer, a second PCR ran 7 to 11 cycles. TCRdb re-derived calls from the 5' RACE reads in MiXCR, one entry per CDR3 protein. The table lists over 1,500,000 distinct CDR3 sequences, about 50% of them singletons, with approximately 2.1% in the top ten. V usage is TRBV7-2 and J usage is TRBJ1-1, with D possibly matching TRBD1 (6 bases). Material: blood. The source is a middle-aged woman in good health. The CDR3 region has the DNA TGTGCCAGCGGACGAGTTACAGGGAAGTCTTTCTTT. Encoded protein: CASGRVTGKSFF.